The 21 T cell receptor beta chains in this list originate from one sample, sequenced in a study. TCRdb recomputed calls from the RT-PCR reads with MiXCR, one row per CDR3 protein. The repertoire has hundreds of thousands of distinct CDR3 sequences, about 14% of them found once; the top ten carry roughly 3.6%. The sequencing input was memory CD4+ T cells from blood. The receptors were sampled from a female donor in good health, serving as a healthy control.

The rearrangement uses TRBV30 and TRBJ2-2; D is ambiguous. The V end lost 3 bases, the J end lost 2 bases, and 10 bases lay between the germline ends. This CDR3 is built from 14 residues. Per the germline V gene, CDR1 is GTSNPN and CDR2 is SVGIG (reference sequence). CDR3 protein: CAWRGVANTGELFF. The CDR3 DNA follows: TGTGCCTGGAGGGGTGTGGCTAACACCGGGGAGCTGTTTTTT.

DNA for the CDR3: TGTGCCAGCAGTTTCAGGCACCCTCGAGGCTACACCTTC. Its translation: CASSFRHPRGYTF. V is TRBV28 and J is TRBJ1-2; no clear D. The CDR3 loop spans 13 amino acids. Germline V gives CDR1 MDHEN, CDR2 SYDVKM. The V and J ends lost 3 bases and 8 bases respectively, with 13 bases between them.

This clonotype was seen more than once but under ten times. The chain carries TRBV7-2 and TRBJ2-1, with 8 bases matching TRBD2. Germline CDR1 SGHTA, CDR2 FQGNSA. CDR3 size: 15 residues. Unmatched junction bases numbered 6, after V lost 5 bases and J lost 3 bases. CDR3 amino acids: CASSLSGTLYNEQFF. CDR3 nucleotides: TGTGCCAGCAGCCTTAGCGGGACCCTCTACAATGAGCAGTTCTTC.

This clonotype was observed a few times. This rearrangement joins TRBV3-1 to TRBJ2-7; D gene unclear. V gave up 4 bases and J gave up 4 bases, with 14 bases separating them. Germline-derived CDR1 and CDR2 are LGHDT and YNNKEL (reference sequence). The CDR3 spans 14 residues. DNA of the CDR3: TGTGCCAGCAGCCCCATTAGGTATGCATACGAGCAGTACTTC. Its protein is CASSPIRYAYEQYF.

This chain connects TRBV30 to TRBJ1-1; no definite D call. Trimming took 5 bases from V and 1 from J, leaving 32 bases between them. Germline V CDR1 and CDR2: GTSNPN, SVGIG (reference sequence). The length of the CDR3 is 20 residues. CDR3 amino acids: CAWDEVRGSNLGKANTEAFF. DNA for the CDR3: TGTGCCTGGGATGAGGTCCGAGGCAGCAACTTAGGAAAAGCGAACACTGAAGCTTTCTTT. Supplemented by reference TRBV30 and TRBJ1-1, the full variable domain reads SQTIHQWPATLVQPVGSPLSLECTVEGTSNPNLYWYRQAAGRGLQLLFYSVGIGQISSEVPQNLSASRPQDRQFILSSKKLLLSDSGFYLCAWDEVRGSNLGKANTEAFFGQGTRLTVV.

The CDR3 here is CATSRAARDEKLFF. The DNA for the CDR3 is TGTGCCACCAGCAGGGCCGCCAGGGATGAAAAACTGTTTTTT. The chain recombines TRBV15 with TRBJ1-4; tentatively, D is TRBD1 (5 bases). This CDR3 has 14 amino acids. Trimming stripped 3 bases from V and 6 bases from J, with 11 bases between. Germline V gene lookup returns CDR1 LNHNV and CDR2 YYDKDF (reference sequence). Full variable domain (missing parts from reference TRBV15 and TRBJ1-4): DAMVIQNPRYQVTQFGKPVTLSCSQTLNHNVMYWYQQKSSQAPKLLFHYYDKDFNNEADTPDNFQSRRPNTSFCFLDIRSPGLGDTAMYLCATSRAARDEKLFFGSGTQLSVL.

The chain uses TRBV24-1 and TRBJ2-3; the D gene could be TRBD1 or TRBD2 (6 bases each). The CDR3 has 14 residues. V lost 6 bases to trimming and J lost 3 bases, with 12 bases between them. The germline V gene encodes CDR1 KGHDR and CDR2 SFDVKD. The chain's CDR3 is CATSRGVLTDTQYF. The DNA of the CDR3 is TGTGCCACCAGTAGGGGGGTTTTAACAGATACGCAGTATTTT.

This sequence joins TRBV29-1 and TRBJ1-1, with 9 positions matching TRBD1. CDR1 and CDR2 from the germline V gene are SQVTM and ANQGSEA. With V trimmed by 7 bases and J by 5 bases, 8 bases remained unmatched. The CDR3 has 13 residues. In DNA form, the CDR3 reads TGCAGCGGGGGGACAGGGAAGGGGACTGAAGCTTTCTTT. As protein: CSGGTGKGTEAFF.

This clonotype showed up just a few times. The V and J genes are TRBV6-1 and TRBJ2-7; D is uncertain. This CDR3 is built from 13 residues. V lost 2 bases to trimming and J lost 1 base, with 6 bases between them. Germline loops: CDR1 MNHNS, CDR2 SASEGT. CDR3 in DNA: TGTGCCAGCAGTGAAAGGAATTCCTACGAGCAGTACTTC. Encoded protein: CASSERNSYEQYF.

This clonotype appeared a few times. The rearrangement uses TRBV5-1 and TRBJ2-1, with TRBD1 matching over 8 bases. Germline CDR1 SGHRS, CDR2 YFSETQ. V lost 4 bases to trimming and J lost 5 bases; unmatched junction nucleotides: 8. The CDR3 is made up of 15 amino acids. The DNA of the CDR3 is TGCGCCAGCAGCAAGACAGGGGTCCCCAACAATGAGCAGTTCTTC. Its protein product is CASSKTGVPNNEQFF.

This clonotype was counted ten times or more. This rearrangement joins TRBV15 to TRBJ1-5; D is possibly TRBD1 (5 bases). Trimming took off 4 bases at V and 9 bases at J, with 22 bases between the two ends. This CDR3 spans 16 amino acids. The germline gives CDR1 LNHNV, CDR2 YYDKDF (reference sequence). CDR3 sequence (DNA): TGTGCCACCAGCACTGGGGACTACTCACGGGTGGGGCCCCAGCATTTT. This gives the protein CATSTGDYSRVGPQHF.

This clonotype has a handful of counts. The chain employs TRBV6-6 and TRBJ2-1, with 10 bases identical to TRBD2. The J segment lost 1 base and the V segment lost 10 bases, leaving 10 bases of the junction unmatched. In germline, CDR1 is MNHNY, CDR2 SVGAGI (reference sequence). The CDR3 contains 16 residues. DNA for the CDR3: TGTGCCACCAGAAAGCGGGGGGGAGGGTCCTACAATGAGCAGTTCTTC. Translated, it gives CATRKRGGGSYNEQFF.

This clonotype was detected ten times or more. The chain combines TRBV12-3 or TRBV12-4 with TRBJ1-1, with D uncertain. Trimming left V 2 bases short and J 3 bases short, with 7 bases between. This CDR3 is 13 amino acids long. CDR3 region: CASSLLSDTEAFF. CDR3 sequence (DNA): TGTGCCAGCAGTTTACTCTCGGACACTGAAGCTTTCTTT.

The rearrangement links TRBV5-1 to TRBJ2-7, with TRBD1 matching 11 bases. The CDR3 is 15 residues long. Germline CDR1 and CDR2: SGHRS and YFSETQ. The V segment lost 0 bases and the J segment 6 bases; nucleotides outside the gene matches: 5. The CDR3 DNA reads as TGCGCCAGCAGCTTGGTAAGGACAGGGGGCGCCGAGCAGTACTTC. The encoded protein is CASSLVRTGGAEQYF.

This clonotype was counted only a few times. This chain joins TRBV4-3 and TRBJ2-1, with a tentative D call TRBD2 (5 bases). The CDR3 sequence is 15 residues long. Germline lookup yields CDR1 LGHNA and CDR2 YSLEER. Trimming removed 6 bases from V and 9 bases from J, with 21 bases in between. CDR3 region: CASRREYLGAGEQFF. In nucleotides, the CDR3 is TGCGCCAGCAGGAGGGAGTACCTAGGAGCCGGTGAGCAGTTCTTC.

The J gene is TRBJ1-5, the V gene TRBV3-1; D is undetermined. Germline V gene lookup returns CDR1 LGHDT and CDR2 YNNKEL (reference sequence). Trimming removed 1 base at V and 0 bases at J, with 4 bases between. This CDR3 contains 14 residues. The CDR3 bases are TGTGCCAGCAGCCAAGTCGCTAGCAATCAGCCCCAGCATTTT. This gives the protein CASSQVASNQPQHF.

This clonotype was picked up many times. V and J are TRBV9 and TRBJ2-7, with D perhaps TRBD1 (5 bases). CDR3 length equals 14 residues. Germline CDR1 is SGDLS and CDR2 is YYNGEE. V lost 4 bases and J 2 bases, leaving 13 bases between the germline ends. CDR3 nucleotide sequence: TGTGCCAGCAGCCCGAGGACAAGCACCTACGAGCAGTACTTC. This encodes CASSPRTSTYEQYF.

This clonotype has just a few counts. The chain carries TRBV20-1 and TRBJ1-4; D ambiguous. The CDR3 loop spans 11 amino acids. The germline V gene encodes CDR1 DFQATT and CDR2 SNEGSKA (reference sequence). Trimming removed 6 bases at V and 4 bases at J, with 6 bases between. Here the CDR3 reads CSAASNEKLFF. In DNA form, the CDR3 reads TGCAGTGCCGCCAGTAATGAAAAACTGTTTTTT.

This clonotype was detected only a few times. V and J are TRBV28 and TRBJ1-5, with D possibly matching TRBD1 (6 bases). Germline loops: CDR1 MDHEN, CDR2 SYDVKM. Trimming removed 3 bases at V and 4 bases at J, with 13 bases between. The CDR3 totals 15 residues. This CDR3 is CASSLGQGLNQPQHF. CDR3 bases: TGTGCCAGCAGTTTGGGCCAGGGGTTGAATCAGCCCCAGCATTTT.

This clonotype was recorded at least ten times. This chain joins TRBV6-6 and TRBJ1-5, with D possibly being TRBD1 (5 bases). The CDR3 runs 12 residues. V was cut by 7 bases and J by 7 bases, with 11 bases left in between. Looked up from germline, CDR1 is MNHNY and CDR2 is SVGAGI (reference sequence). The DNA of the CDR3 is TGTGCCAGCAAGAGGGAGGGGCAGCCCCAGCATTTT. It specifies CASKREGQPQHF.

The CDR3 bases are TGTGCCAGCAGCTTGCAGGCTAGCGGCTACGAGCAGTACTTC. This encodes CASSLQASGYEQYF. The gene calls are TRBV5-6 and TRBJ2-7; the match to TRBD2 covers 7 bases. The CDR3 covers 14 residues. Germline-derived CDR1 and CDR2 are SGHDT and YYEEEE. V gave up 1 base and J gave up 3 bases; unmatched junction bases: 4.